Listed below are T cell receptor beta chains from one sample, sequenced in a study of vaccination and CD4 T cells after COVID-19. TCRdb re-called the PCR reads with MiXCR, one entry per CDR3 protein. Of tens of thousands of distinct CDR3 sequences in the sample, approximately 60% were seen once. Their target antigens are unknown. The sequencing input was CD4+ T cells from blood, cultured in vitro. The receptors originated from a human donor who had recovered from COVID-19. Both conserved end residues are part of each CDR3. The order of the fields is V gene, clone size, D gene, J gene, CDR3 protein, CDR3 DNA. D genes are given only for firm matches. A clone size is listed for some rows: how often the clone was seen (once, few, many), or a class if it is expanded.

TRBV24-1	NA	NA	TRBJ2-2	CATSAAFAGELFF	TGTGCCACCAGTGCCGCCTTTGCCGGGGAGCTGTTTTTT
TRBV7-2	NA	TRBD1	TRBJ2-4	CASSLGQGANIQYF	TGTGCCAGCAGCTTAGGACAGGGGGCGAACATTCAGTACTTC
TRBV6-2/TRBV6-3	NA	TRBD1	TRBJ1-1	CASSRQGGTEAFF	TGTGCCAGCAGCCGACAGGGTGGGACTGAAGCTTTCTTT
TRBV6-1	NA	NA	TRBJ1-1	CASSPHSAGKGEAFF	TGTGCCAGCAGTCCCCATTCAGCAGGGAAGGGTGAAGCTTTCTTT
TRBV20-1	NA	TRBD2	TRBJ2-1	CSATLAGATNEQFF	TGCAGTGCAACACTAGCGGGAGCCACCAATGAGCAGTTCTTC
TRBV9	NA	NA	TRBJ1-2	CASSVEGGPYGYTF	TGTGCCAGCAGCGTAGAAGGGGGGCCGTACGGCTACACCTTC
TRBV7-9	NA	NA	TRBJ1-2	CASSFQGSTGYTF	TGTGCCAGCAGTTTTCAGGGATCAACTGGCTACACCTTC
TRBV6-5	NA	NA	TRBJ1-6	CASSYSGGNSPLHF	TGTGCCAGCAGTTACTCAGGGGGGAATTCACCCCTCCACTTT
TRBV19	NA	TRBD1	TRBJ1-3	CASSHPGQQGSGNTIYF	TGTGCCAGTAGTCATCCGGGACAGCAGGGCTCTGGAAACACCATATATTTT
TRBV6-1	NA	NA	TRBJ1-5	CASMMGGGQPQHF	TGTGCCAGCATGATGGGGGGCGGCCAGCCCCAGCATTTT
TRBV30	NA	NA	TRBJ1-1	CAWRREGSTEAFF	TGTGCCTGGAGAAGGGAAGGGAGCACTGAAGCTTTCTTT
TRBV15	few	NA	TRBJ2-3	CATSSLGSGGEGPTQYF	TGTGCCACCAGCTCCTTAGGGTCCGGGGGCGAGGGTCCTACGCAGTATTTT
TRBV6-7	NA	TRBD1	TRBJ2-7	CASSYSRDSVYEQYF	TGTGCCAGCAGTTACTCCCGGGACAGCGTCTACGAGCAGTACTTC
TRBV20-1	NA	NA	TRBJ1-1	CSATRGPGRGTEAFF	TGCAGTGCCACACGGGGACCGGGGAGAGGCACTGAAGCTTTCTTT
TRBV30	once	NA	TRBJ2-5	CAWRRLRGLGETQYF	TGTGCCTGGAGGCGCCTCCGGGGCCTGGGGGAGACCCAGTACTTC